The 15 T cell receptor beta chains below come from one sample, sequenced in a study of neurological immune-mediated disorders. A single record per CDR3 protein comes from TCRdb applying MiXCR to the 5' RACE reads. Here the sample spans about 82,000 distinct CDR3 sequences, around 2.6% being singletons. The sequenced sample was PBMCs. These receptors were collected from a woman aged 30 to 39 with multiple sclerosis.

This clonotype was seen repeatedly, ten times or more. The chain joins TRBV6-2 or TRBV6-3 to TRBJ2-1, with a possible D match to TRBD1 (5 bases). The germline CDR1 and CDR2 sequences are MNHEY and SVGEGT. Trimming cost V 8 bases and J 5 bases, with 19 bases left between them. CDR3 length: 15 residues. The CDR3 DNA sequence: TGTGCCAGCTATCGGATACAGGCAACCCACAATGAGCAGTTCTTC. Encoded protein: CASYRIQATHNEQFF.

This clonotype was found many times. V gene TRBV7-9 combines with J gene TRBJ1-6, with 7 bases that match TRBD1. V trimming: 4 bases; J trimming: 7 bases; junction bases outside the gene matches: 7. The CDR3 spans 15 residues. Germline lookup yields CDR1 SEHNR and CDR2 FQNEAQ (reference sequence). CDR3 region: CASSSMTGSNSPLHF. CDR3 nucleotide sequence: TGTGCCAGCAGCTCGATGACAGGGTCCAATTCACCCCTCCACTTT.

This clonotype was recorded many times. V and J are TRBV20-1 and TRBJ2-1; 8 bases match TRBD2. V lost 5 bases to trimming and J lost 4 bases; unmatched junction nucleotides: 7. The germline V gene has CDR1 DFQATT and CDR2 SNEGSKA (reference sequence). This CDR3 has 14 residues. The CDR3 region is CSAGLKRGYNEQFF. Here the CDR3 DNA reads TGCAGTGCTGGGCTAAAGCGGGGGTACAATGAGCAGTTCTTC.

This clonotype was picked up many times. The CDR3 DNA reads TGTGCCAGCAGCTTAGCAGCGGGAGGGGAAGAGACCCAGTACTTC. Translating gives CASSLAAGGEETQYF. The chain has TRBV7-9 and TRBJ2-5, with 10 nucleotides matching TRBD2. V lost 0 bases and J lost 3; bases outside the gene matches: 1. CDR1 is SEHNR and CDR2 is FQNEAQ in the germline V gene (reference sequence). The CDR3 is made up of 15 amino acids.

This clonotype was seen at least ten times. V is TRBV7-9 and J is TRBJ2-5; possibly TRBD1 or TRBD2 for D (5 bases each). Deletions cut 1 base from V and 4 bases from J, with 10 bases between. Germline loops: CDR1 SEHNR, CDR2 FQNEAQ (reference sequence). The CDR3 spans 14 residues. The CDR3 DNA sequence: TGTGCCAGCAGCTTAGGTGCAGGGACAGAGACCCAGTACTTC. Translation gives CASSLGAGTETQYF.

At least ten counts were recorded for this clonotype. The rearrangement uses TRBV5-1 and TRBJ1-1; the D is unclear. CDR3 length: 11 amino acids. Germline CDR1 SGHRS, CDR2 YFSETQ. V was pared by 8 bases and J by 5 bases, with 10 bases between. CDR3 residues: CASTIGTEAFF. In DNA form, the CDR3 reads TGCGCCAGTACAATAGGGACTGAAGCTTTCTTT.

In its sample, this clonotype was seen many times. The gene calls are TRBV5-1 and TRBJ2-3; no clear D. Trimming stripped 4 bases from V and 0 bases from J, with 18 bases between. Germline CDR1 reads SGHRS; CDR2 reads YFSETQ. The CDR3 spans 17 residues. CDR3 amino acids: CASSPLYWVESTDTQYF. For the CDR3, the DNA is TGCGCCAGCAGCCCCTTATACTGGGTAGAGAGCACAGATACGCAGTATTTT.

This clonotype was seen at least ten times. The CDR3 nucleotides read TGCAGTGCTAGCCTCGACTGGCCTATGGACGAGCAGTACTTC. This codes for CSASLDWPMDEQYF. V usage is TRBV20-1 and J usage is TRBJ2-7; no clear D gene. CDR1 and CDR2 (germline): DFQATT, SNEGSKA (reference sequence). Trimming took 3 bases from V and 5 from J, leaving 17 bases between them. This CDR3 spans 14 amino acids.

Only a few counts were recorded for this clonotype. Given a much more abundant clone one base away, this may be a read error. CDR3: CATSLHGASNQPQNF. The CDR3 DNA sequence: TGTGCCACCAGTCTCCACGGAGCTAGCAATCAGCCCCAGAATTTT. The V gene is TRBV15, the J gene TRBJ1-5; D remains ambiguous. Germline V gene data show CDR1 as LNHNV and CDR2 as YYDKDF (reference sequence). This CDR3 region has 15 residues.

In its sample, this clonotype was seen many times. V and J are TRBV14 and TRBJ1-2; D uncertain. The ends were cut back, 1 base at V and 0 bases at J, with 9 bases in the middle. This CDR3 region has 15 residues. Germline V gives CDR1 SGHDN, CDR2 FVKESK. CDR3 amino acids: CASSQGVGANYGYTF. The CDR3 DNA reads TGTGCCAGCAGCCAAGGCGTCGGAGCTAACTATGGCTACACCTTC.

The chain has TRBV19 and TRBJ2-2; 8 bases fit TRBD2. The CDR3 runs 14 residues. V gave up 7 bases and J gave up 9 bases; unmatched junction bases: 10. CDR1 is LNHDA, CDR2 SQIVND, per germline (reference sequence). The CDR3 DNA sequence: TGTGCCAGTACGGACGGAGCGGGAGCAAGGGAGCTGTTTTTT. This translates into CASTDGAGARELFF.

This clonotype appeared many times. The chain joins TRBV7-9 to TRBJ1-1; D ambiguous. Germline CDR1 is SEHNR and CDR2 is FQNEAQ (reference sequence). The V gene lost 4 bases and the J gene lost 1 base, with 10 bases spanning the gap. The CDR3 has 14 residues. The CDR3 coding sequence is TGTGCCAGCAGCTCCTCTCCAGCGAACACTGAAGCTTTCTTT. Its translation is CASSSSPANTEAFF. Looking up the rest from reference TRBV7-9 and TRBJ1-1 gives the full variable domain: DTGVSQNPRHKITKRGQNVTFRCDPISEHNRLYWYRQTLGQGPEFLTYFQNEAQLEKSRLLSDRFSAERPKGSFSTLEIQRTEQGDSAMYLCASSSSPANTEAFFGQGTRLTVV.

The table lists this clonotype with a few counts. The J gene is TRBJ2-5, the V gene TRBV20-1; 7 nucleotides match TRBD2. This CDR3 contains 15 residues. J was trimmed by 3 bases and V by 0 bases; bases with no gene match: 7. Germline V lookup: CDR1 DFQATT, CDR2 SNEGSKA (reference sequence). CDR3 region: CSARDQAGVKETQYF. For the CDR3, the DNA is TGCAGTGCTAGAGATCAGGCGGGGGTCAAAGAGACCCAGTACTTC.

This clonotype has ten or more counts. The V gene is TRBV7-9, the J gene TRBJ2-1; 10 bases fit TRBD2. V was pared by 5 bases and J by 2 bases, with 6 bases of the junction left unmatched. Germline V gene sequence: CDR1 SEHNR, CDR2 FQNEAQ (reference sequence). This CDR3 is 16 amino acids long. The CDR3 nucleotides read TGTGCCAGCAGCCCGGGACTAGCGTCGCCCTACAATGAGCAGTTCTTC. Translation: CASSPGLASPYNEQFF.

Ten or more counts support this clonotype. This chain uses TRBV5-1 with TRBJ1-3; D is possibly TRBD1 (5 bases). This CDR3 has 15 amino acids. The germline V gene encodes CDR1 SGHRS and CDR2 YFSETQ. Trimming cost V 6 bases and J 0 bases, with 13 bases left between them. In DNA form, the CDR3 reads TGCGCCAGCACGAGGGGCGGTGGCTCTGGAAACACCATATATTTT. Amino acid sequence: CASTRGGGSGNTIYF.